These 31 T cell receptor beta chains were all obtained from the same sample, sequenced in a study of cytomegalovirus exposure and HLA in healthy donors. Libraries were prepared by immunoSEQ multiplex PCR; TCRdb keeps only in-frame clonotypes and omits some of them. The sample holds 110,000 or so clones, roughly 86% seen once. Sequencing was done on a sample of PBMCs. These receptors came from a woman younger than 35 in good health and CMV-seronegative.

The chain has TRBV28 and TRBJ2-7; D is perhaps TRBD1 (5 bases). Germline lookup yields CDR1 MDHEN and CDR2 SYDVKM. This CDR3 has 13 residues. The ends were cut back, 2 bases at V and 1 base at J, with 6 bases in the middle. CDR3 nucleotides: TGTGCCAGCAGTTTAAGGGGTTCCTACGAGCAGTACTTC. Translation gives CASSLRGSYEQYF.

The genes are TRBV13 and TRBJ2-2, with D perhaps matching TRBD1 (5 bases). This CDR3 region has 14 residues. Trimming took off 0 bases at V and 6 bases at J, with 8 bases between the two ends. CDR1 PRHDT and CDR2 FYEKMQ come from the germline V gene (reference sequence). CDR3 DNA: TGTGCCAGCAGCTTAGGCCAGGGCGCCGGGGAGCTGTTTTTT. This codes for CASSLGQGAGELFF.

This clone was detected once. This chain links TRBV7-9 with TRBJ2-7, with 7 bases aligning to TRBD2. This CDR3 region has 15 residues. Germline-derived CDR1 and CDR2 are SEHNR and FQNEAQ (reference sequence). The ends lost 4 bases at V and 4 bases at J; junction bases unmatched: 10. Here the CDR3 DNA reads TGTGCCAGCAGCTCACTGACTAGCTTTCCGTACGAGCAGTACTTC. Residues: CASSSLTSFPYEQYF.

J is TRBJ1-1 and V is TRBV6-5; TRBD1 matches at 7 bases. The CDR3 runs to 16 residues. Trimming cost V 0 bases and J 7 bases; bases outside gene matches: 11. Germline CDR1 and CDR2: MNHEY and SVGAGI. The CDR3 loop is CASSYSSLTGDSEAFF. The CDR3 DNA reads TGTGCCAGCAGTTACTCGAGCCTCACCGGGGACAGTGAAGCTTTCTTT.

This clone occurred a few times. J is TRBJ2-2 and V is TRBV2; 9 bases align to TRBD2. The V and J ends lost 8 bases and 3 bases, in that order; junction bases with no gene match: 10. Germline lookup yields CDR1 SNHLY and CDR2 FYNNEI. CDR3 length: 16 residues. CDR3 sequence: CASSLTSGRYTGELFF. The CDR3 region has the DNA TGTGCCAGCTCTTTGACCAGCGGGAGGTACACCGGGGAGCTGTTTTTT.

The rearrangement joins TRBV2 to TRBJ2-3; TRBD1 might be the D (6 bases). Germline CDR1 and CDR2: SNHLY and FYNNEI. The CDR3 is made up of 14 amino acids. V was pared by 4 bases and J by 4 bases, with 12 bases between. The CDR3 protein is CASSAGEGPDTQYF. The CDR3 nucleotides read TGTGCCAGCAGTGCAGGGGAAGGGCCAGATACGCAGTATTTT.

This clone was detected only a few times. The V gene is TRBV2, the J gene TRBJ2-3, with TRBD2 as a possible D gene (6 bases). This CDR3 contains 13 residues. The V end lost 6 bases, the J end lost 8 bases, and 15 bases lay between the germline ends. Germline loops: CDR1 SNHLY, CDR2 FYNNEI. The CDR3 sequence: CASSRGYEGTQYF. For the CDR3, the DNA is TGTGCCAGCAGCCGGGGGTACGAAGGTACGCAGTATTTT.

The V gene is TRBV27, the J gene TRBJ1-1, with D uncertain. CDR1 MNHEY and CDR2 SMNVEV come from the germline V gene (reference sequence). The CDR3 length is 12 residues. Trimming took 7 bases from V and 2 from J, leaving 8 bases between them. CDR3 loop: CASKAINTEAFF. CDR3 DNA sequence: TGTGCCAGCAAAGCGATAAACACTGAAGCTTTCTTT.

The chain links TRBV5-4 to TRBJ2-7; D is possibly TRBD1 (6 bases). Per germline, CDR1 SGHNT and CDR2 YYREEE (reference sequence). The CDR3 contains 14 residues. Trimming cost V 1 base and J 4 bases, with 12 bases left between them. The CDR3: CASSLSGEWYEQYF. Here the CDR3 DNA reads TGTGCCAGCAGCTTGTCAGGGGAGTGGTACGAGCAGTACTTC.

The rearrangement uses TRBV5-4 and TRBJ1-3, with TRBD1 matching 7 bases. The CDR3 is 16 amino acids. Germline V gene data show CDR1 as SGHNT and CDR2 as YYREEE (reference sequence). The V segment lost 4 bases and the J segment 0 bases; nucleotides outside the gene matches: 7. The CDR3 nucleotides are TGTGCCAGCAGCGGAAAGACAGGGAGCTCTGGAAACACCATATATTTT. Its translation is CASSGKTGSSGNTIYF.

The chain couples TRBV2 to TRBJ1-5, with TRBD1 identical over 9 bases. After removal of 6 bases from V and 6 bases from J, the junction contained 6 bases not matched to a gene. This CDR3 region has 14 residues. CDR1 SNHLY and CDR2 FYNNEI come from the germline V gene. The CDR3 loop reads CASSNYRGRQPQHF. Written as DNA, the CDR3 is TGTGCCAGCAGCAATTACAGGGGGCGTCAGCCCCAGCATTTT.

The CDR3 is CASSALSPSASSTDTQYF. For the CDR3, the DNA is TGCGCCAGCAGCGCCTTATCCCCTAGCGCTTCTAGCACAGATACGCAGTATTTT. The genes are TRBV5-1 and TRBJ2-3; possibly TRBD2 for D (6 bases). Germline CDR1 SGHRS, CDR2 YFSETQ. V lost 4 bases, J lost 0 bases, and 21 bases lay in between. There are 18 residues in the CDR3.

The V call is TRBV5-1, the J call TRBJ2-3; D is unclear. Germline assignment: CDR1 SGHRS and CDR2 YFSETQ. This CDR3 spans 13 amino acids. The V gene lost 5 bases and the J gene lost 4 bases, with 11 bases spanning the gap. The CDR3 DNA reads TGCGCCAGCAGTGTCGTTTTGTCAGATACGCAGTATTTT. This sequence encodes CASSVVLSDTQYF.

The chain carries TRBV18 and TRBJ2-5; 10 bases are a match to TRBD1. V shed 3 bases, J shed 4 bases, and the junction held 14 bases outside the gene matches. The germline gives CDR1 KGHSH, CDR2 LQKENI. The CDR3 consists of 18 residues. CDR3 in DNA: TGTGCCAGCTCACCTCTAAACCTAGGGACAGGGGTCGGAGAGACCCAGTACTTC. Protein sequence: CASSPLNLGTGVGETQYF.

The J gene is TRBJ2-7, the V gene TRBV7-2; 7 nucleotides align to TRBD2. Trimming at V came to 3 bases and at J to 0 bases, leaving 5 bases not matched to a gene. Per germline, CDR1 SGHTA and CDR2 FQGNSA. This CDR3 contains 15 residues. CDR3 sequence reads: CASSFLGGSSYEQYF. The CDR3 coding sequence is TGTGCCAGCAGCTTCCTCGGGGGGAGCTCCTACGAGCAGTACTTC.

The CDR3 reads CASSFSRTGWNTEAFF. CDR3 nucleotides: TGTGCCAGCAGTTTTTCTCGGACAGGGTGGAACACTGAAGCTTTCTTT. The chain is built from TRBV6-5 and TRBJ1-1; 8 bases map to TRBD1. The CDR3 spans 16 residues. Germline loops: CDR1 MNHEY, CDR2 SVGAGI. V gave up 4 bases and J gave up 1 base; unmatched junction bases: 8.

The rearrangement joins TRBV5-4 to TRBJ1-1, with D possibly TRBD1 on 6 matching bases. The CDR3 has 16 amino acids. V was shortened by 4 bases and J by 6 bases, with 22 bases between the two germline ends. CDR1 and CDR2 (germline): SGHNT, YYREEE (reference sequence). CDR3 in amino acids: CASSEIIQGNGAEAFF. The DNA of the CDR3 is TGTGCCAGCAGCGAAATCATACAGGGTAATGGCGCTGAAGCTTTCTTT.

This chain joins TRBV13 and TRBJ2-7; D is undetermined. The germline CDR1 and CDR2 sequences are PRHDT and FYEKMQ (reference sequence). CDR3 length equals 14 residues. The germline V and J ends were trimmed by 0 bases and 3 bases, with 9 bases remaining between them. The CDR3 is CASSLGVDFYEQYF. The CDR3 bases are TGTGCCAGCAGCTTAGGAGTTGACTTCTACGAGCAGTACTTC.

CDR3 loop: CASGALILAKNIQYF. The CDR3 nucleotides are TGTGCCAGTGGGGCGCTTATACTAGCCAAAAACATTCAGTACTTC. The rearrangement uses TRBV7-9 and TRBJ2-4; the D gene is possibly TRBD1 (5 bases). From germline, CDR1 is SEHNR and CDR2 FQNEAQ (reference sequence). There are 15 residues in the CDR3. V shed 9 bases and J shed 0 bases, with 15 bases lying between them.

The J gene is TRBJ2-7, the V gene TRBV4-3, with 7 bases that match TRBD1. With V trimmed by 3 bases and J by 2 bases, 4 bases remained unmatched. This CDR3 has 14 amino acids. Germline CDR1 reads LGHNA; CDR2 reads YSLEER. In nucleotides, the CDR3 is TGCGCCAGCAGCCACCGGGACAGAACCTACGAGCAGTACTTC. Residues: CASSHRDRTYEQYF.

V and J are TRBV18 and TRBJ2-3, with a possible D match to TRBD2 (6 bases). The ends were cut back, 0 bases at V and 2 bases at J, with 9 bases in the middle. In germline, CDR1 is KGHSH, CDR2 LQKENI. This CDR3 has 15 residues. CDR3 in amino acids: CASSPPVAATDTQYF. The CDR3 DNA sequence: TGTGCCAGCTCACCACCGGTAGCGGCCACAGATACGCAGTATTTT.

The chain links TRBV28 to TRBJ1-6, with D unresolved. This CDR3 is built from 13 residues. V lost 8 bases, J lost 6 bases, and 11 bases lay in between. Per the germline V gene, CDR1 is MDHEN and CDR2 is SYDVKM. The chain's CDR3 is CASFASGNSPLHF. The CDR3 DNA reads TGTGCCAGCTTTGCCAGCGGTAATTCACCCCTCCACTTT.

The V gene is TRBV7-2, the J gene TRBJ2-7, with TRBD1 matching over 7 bases. V gave up 5 bases and J gave up 5 bases; unmatched junction bases: 6. CDR3 length equals 13 residues. Per the germline V gene, CDR1 is SGHTA and CDR2 is FQGNSA. The CDR3 sequence: CASSQTGSHEQYF. CDR3 coding DNA: TGTGCCAGCAGCCAGACAGGGTCCCACGAGCAGTACTTC. Using reference TRBV7-2 and TRBJ2-7 for the parts outside the CDR3, the full variable domain is GAGVSQSPSNKVTEKGKDVELRCDPISGHTALYWYRQSLGQGLEFLIYFQGNSAPDKSGLPSDRFSAERTGGSVSTLTIQRTQQEDSAVYLCASSQTGSHEQYFGPGTRLTVT.

The chain recombines TRBV6-6 with TRBJ1-5; 7 nucleotides line up with TRBD1. V gave up 8 bases and J gave up 7 bases; unmatched junction bases: 5. In germline, CDR1 is MNHNY, CDR2 SVGAGI (reference sequence). The CDR3 loop spans 12 amino acids. This CDR3 is CASGDSDQPQHF. CDR3 nucleotide sequence: TGTGCCAGCGGGGACAGTGACCAGCCCCAGCATTTT.

The CDR3 nucleotides read TGTGCCAGCGGGGGGACAGGGGGCCAGCCCCAGCATTTT. Translated: CASGGTGGQPQHF. The V call is TRBV28, the J call TRBJ1-5; 12 bases map to TRBD1. The CDR3 runs 13 residues. With 8 bases clipped from V and 7 bases from J, the junction kept 3 bases outside the gene matches. Germline loops: CDR1 MDHEN, CDR2 SYDVKM.

The chain joins TRBV9 to TRBJ1-2, with D tentatively TRBD1 (5 bases). CDR1 and CDR2 (germline): SGDLS, YYNGEE. Deletions cut 3 bases from V and 8 bases from J, with 20 bases between. The CDR3 extends over 15 amino acids. The CDR3 DNA reads as TGTGCCAGCAGCGATACCTCCGGGGGTCGGCAAGGCTACACCTTC. Its protein product is CASSDTSGGRQGYTF.

This chain connects TRBV7-2 to TRBJ2-1; maybe TRBD2 (6 bases). The CDR3 extends over 16 amino acids. With 5 bases removed from V and 0 bases from J, the gap between germline ends came to 14 bases. Per the germline V gene, CDR1 is SGHTA and CDR2 is FQGNSA. This CDR3 is CASSLRTISSYNEQFF. The DNA of the CDR3 is TGTGCCAGCAGCCTCCGGACTATCAGCTCCTACAATGAGCAGTTCTTC.

The chain combines TRBV2 with TRBJ1-5; D might be TRBD1 (5 bases). Germline V gives CDR1 SNHLY, CDR2 FYNNEI. Trimming stripped 1 base from V and 3 bases from J, with 10 bases between. This CDR3 is built from 15 residues. As DNA, the CDR3 is TGTGCCAGCAGTGAAGGGGGGGGTTTCAATCAGCCCCAGCATTTT. It is translated as CASSEGGGFNQPQHF.

This sequence joins TRBV15 and TRBJ2-1, with TRBD2 matching over 10 bases. The J segment lost 3 bases and the V segment lost 6 bases, leaving 5 bases of the junction unmatched. In germline, CDR1 is LNHNV, CDR2 YYDKDF (reference sequence). This CDR3 has 15 amino acids. The CDR3 protein is CATSTPSGGYNEQFF. Here the CDR3 DNA reads TGTGCCACCAGTACCCCTAGCGGGGGCTACAATGAGCAGTTCTTC.

In DNA, the CDR3 is TGTGCCAGCAGCCCGGACAGTCGTTCACCCCTCCACTTT. Its translation: CASSPDSRSPLHF. The chain combines TRBV7-6 with TRBJ1-6, with D possibly TRBD1 on 6 matching bases. The CDR3 spans 13 residues. CDR1 is SGHVS, CDR2 FNYEAQ, per germline. V lost 5 bases and J 9 bases, leaving 11 bases between the germline ends. The full variable domain, rest sourced from reference TRBV7-6 and TRBJ1-6, is GAGVSQSPRYKVTKRGQDVALRCDPISGHVSLYWYRQALGQGPEFLTYFNYEAQQDKSGLPNDRFSAERPEGSISTLTIQRTEQRDSAMYRCASSPDSRSPLHFGNGTRLTVT.

The V call is TRBV5-4, the J call TRBJ2-5; 7 bases agree with TRBD2. From germline, CDR1 is SGHNT and CDR2 YYREEE (reference sequence). This CDR3 has 15 amino acids. After removal of 0 bases from V and 5 bases from J, the junction contained 7 bases not matched to a gene. CDR3 region: CASSLAEAGRETQYF. The CDR3 DNA sequence: TGTGCCAGCAGCTTGGCAGAAGCGGGGAGGGAGACCCAGTACTTC.